This entry is about one TCR beta chain. The target antigen is unknown. These data originate in a study of T cell repertoires in cytomegalovirus infection. Study context: Public TCR beta signatures marked donors with CMV infection and the matching HLA.

Findings and caveats of the study: CMV carriers with the relevant HLA were identified by cumulative public TCR beta family frequency.

CDR1 LNHDA and CDR2 SQIVND come from the germline V gene (reference sequence). Trimming pared 7 bases from V and 5 bases from J, leaving 17 bases between. The CDR3 contains 14 residues. A single record per CDR3 protein comes from TCRdb applying MiXCR to the reads. The profile covers approximately 730,000 distinct CDR3 sequences, with roughly 28% appearing a single time and about an eighth taken by the ten largest. The TCR originated in a human donor in good health (CMV status not recorded). Some clones in this sample may be carry-over from other donors' samples. The genes are TRBV19 and TRBJ1-1; maybe TRBD1 (6 bases). The input for sequencing was cultured CD8+ T cells from PBMCs, taken from culture after CMV antigen stimulation. CDR3 amino acids: CASTPYGGLTEAFF. CDR3 DNA sequence: TGTGCCAGTACCCCCTACGGGGGCTTGACTGAAGCTTTCTTT. The full variable domain, rest sourced from reference TRBV19 and TRBJ1-1, is DGGITQSPKYLFRKEGQNVTLSCEQNLNHDAMYWYRQDPGQGLRLIYYSQIVNDFQKGDIAEGYSVSREKKESFPLTVTSAQKNPTAFYLCASTPYGGLTEAFFGQGTRLTVV.